This T cell receptor (beta chain) was found in a study of blood T cell repertoires in COVID-19. Here immunoSEQ multiplex PCR was the method, and the copy in TCRdb shows in-frame clones only, minus some. The table includes about 270,000 clones, around nine tenths detected once. V was clipped by 4 bases and J by 5 bases; unmatched bases: 9. The germline gives CDR1 GTSNPN, CDR2 SVGIG (reference sequence). The length of the CDR3 is 14 residues. V is TRBV30 and J is TRBJ2-7; 9 bases line up with TRBD2. This TCR was recovered from a woman under 30 who had recovered from COVID-19. Material for sequencing was PBMCs or T cells enriched from blood (not recorded which). For the CDR3, the DNA is TGTGCCTGGACCCTCAGCGGGAGGATGAACGAGCAGTACTTC. It specifies CAWTLSGRMNEQYF.